Each of the 21 T cell receptor beta chains below was sequenced from the same sample in a study of T cell responses to AZD1222 COVID-19 vaccine. Sequenced by immunoSEQ multiplex PCR; TCRdb stores in-frame clones only, minus some. The sample holds 180,000 or so clones, roughly 91% seen once. The sample was peripheral blood, taken 28 days after the second AZD1222 dose. The receptors derive from an adult who received the AZD1222 COVID-19 vaccine.

The chain has TRBV28 and TRBJ2-7, with TRBD1 identical over 8 bases. CDR3 length equals 12 residues. After removal of 7 bases from V and 8 bases from J, the junction contained 7 bases not matched to a gene. Germline V lookup: CDR1 MDHEN, CDR2 SYDVKM. The CDR3 spells CASTSDRGQQYF. CDR3 DNA: TGTGCCAGCACCTCCGACAGGGGACAGCAGTACTTC.

The CDR3 loop reads CASSSGQGAYTEAFF. The CDR3 coding sequence is TGTGCCAGCAGCTCCGGACAGGGGGCGTACACTGAAGCTTTCTTT. The chain uses TRBV11-2 and TRBJ1-1, with 11 nucleotides matching TRBD1. The germline gives CDR1 SGHAT, CDR2 FQNNGV. The V gene end was trimmed by 4 bases and the J gene end by 3 bases; junction bases not matched to a gene: 4. CDR3 length: 15 amino acids.

This sequence joins TRBV27 and TRBJ1-1; D is ambiguous. V lost 0 bases, J lost 0 bases, and 5 bases lay in between. The CDR3 length is 14 residues. Per the germline V gene, CDR1 is MNHEY and CDR2 is SMNVEV (reference sequence). CDR3 region: CASSLSLMNTEAFF. The CDR3 DNA reads TGTGCCAGCAGTTTATCCTTAATGAACACTGAAGCTTTCTTT.

This chain joins TRBV7-3 and TRBJ2-3; D is uncertain. V lost 4 bases and J lost 9, with 14 bases in between. The CDR3 spans 13 residues. CDR1 is SGHTA and CDR2 is FQGTGA in the germline V gene. The CDR3 region is CASSSGPSETQYF. The CDR3 coding sequence is TGTGCCAGCAGCTCGGGTCCGAGCGAGACGCAGTATTTT.

The chain couples TRBV28 to TRBJ2-7; 11 positions match TRBD2. This CDR3 has 16 amino acids. The ends lost 8 bases at V and 0 bases at J; junction bases unmatched: 9. Germline lookup yields CDR1 MDHEN and CDR2 SYDVKM. CDR3 in amino acids: CASLGASGGTSYEQYF. The CDR3 DNA follows: TGTGCCAGCCTGGGGGCTAGCGGGGGGACCTCCTACGAGCAGTACTTC.

Comment on this clone: A read error may produce the germline difference seen at one junction end. The chain joins TRBV12-3 or TRBV12-4 to TRBJ2-7; D is tentatively TRBD1 or TRBD2 (6 bases each). The CDR3 runs 13 residues. The CDR3 nucleotides are TGTGCCAGCAGTCCACGGGGGCATCAAACCCCTCTCTTC. Its translation: CASSPRGHQTPLF.

The gene calls are TRBV25-1 and TRBJ2-2; D is undetermined. Germline loops: CDR1 MGHDK, CDR2 SYGVNS. V dropped 3 bases and J dropped 1 base, with 3 bases sitting between them. The CDR3 length is 13 residues. Here the CDR3 DNA reads TGTGCCAGCAGTGAGGAGAACACCGGGGAGCTGTTTTTT. Its translation: CASSEENTGELFF.

This clone occurred a few times. The chain recombines TRBV5-5 with TRBJ1-2; a weak D match, TRBD1 (6 bases). Germline lookup yields CDR1 SGHKS and CDR2 YYEKEE (reference sequence). Trimming shortened V by 3 bases and J by 0 bases, and 12 bases separated the two germline ends. The CDR3 spans 15 residues. CDR3 protein: CASSSGTPTNYGYTF. Written as DNA, the CDR3 is TGTGCCAGCAGCTCCGGGACACCAACTAACTATGGCTACACCTTC.

This chain links TRBV10-3 with TRBJ2-2; 14 positions agree with TRBD2. This CDR3 region has 17 residues. Germline-derived CDR1 and CDR2 are ENHRY and SYGVKD. J gave up 4 bases and V 7 bases, and 8 bases lay outside the gene matches. DNA of the CDR3: TGTGCCATCAACGGACTAGCGGGAGGAGGTAGCACCGGGGAGCTGTTTTTT. Encoded protein: CAINGLAGGGSTGELFF.

This chain joins TRBV6-5 and TRBJ2-3; D is tentatively TRBD1 or TRBD2 (6 bases each). CDR3 length: 15 residues. The V gene's germline CDR1 is MNHEY and CDR2 SVGAGI. Trimming removed 6 bases at V and 4 bases at J, with 17 bases between. DNA of the CDR3: TGTGCCAGCAGCCCCGGGCAGGGGAGGTCAGATACGCAGTATTTT. The encoded protein is CASSPGQGRSDTQYF.

V gene TRBV7-2 combines with J gene TRBJ2-4; the match to TRBD1 covers 9 bases. Per the germline V gene, CDR1 is SGHTA and CDR2 is FQGNSA. J was trimmed by 4 bases and V by 6 bases; bases with no gene match: 7. This CDR3 region has 15 residues. The CDR3 sequence is CASSSPGQGKNIQYF. The DNA of the CDR3 is TGTGCCAGCAGTTCGCCCGGACAGGGGAAAAACATTCAGTACTTC. The full variable domain, completed using reference TRBV7-2 and TRBJ2-4, is GAGVSQSPSNKVTEKGKDVELRCDPISGHTALYWYRQSLGQGLEFLIYFQGNSAPDKSGLPSDRFSAERTGGSVSTLTIQRTQQEDSAVYLCASSSPGQGKNIQYFGAGTRLSVL.

The CDR3 region is CASSSLAAWDEQYF. DNA for the CDR3: TGTGCCAGCAGCTCCCTAGCTGCCTGGGACGAGCAGTACTTC. The V gene is TRBV7-2, the J gene TRBJ2-7; perhaps TRBD2 as D (5 bases). Germline loops: CDR1 SGHTA, CDR2 FQGNSA. This CDR3 comprises 14 residues. The V end was cut by 4 bases, the J end by 5 bases, with 15 bases between. Together with reference TRBV7-2 and TRBJ2-7, the CDR3 gives the full variable domain: GAGVSQSPSNKVTEKGKDVELRCDPISGHTALYWYRQSLGQGLEFLIYFQGNSAPDKSGLPSDRFSAERTGGSVSTLTIQRTQQEDSAVYLCASSSLAAWDEQYFGPGTRLTVT.

The chain combines TRBV20-1 with TRBJ2-1; 8 bases agree with TRBD1. With V trimmed by 5 bases and J by 12 bases, 6 bases remained unmatched. This CDR3 comprises 11 residues. Germline assignment: CDR1 DFQATT and CDR2 SNEGSKA (reference sequence). The CDR3: CSAFGQGGQFF. CDR3 DNA sequence: TGCAGTGCTTTCGGACAGGGTGGGCAGTTCTTC.

This chain links TRBV6-5 with TRBJ2-1; the D is unclear. Per the germline V gene, CDR1 is MNHEY and CDR2 is SVGAGI. This CDR3 is 15 amino acids long. Trimming cost V 7 bases and J 9 bases, with 22 bases left between them. CDR3 sequence (DNA): TGTGCCAGCACCCCCCGGCTGGGAAGGCAAAGTGAGCAGTTCTTC. Translated: CASTPRLGRQSEQFF.

The CDR3 region has the DNA TGTGCCAGCAGTTTCCAGGACAGTAACTATGGCTACACCTTC. Protein product: CASSFQDSNYGYTF. The V and J genes are TRBV6-6 and TRBJ1-2; tentatively, D is TRBD1 (6 bases). CDR1 and CDR2 (germline): MNHNY, SVGAGI (reference sequence). This CDR3 is built from 14 residues. The V end lost 4 bases, the J end lost 1 base, and 10 bases lay between the germline ends.

This chain connects TRBV19 to TRBJ2-3, with unresolved D. The CDR3 runs 13 residues. Germline assignment: CDR1 LNHDA and CDR2 SQIVND (reference sequence). Trimming shortened V by 1 base and J by 5 bases, and 7 bases separated the two germline ends. The CDR3 here is CASSIGSVDTQYF. CDR3 nucleotides: TGTGCCAGTAGTATAGGGAGCGTAGATACGCAGTATTTT.

The chain is built from TRBV30 and TRBJ2-7; 9 bases align to TRBD1. From germline, CDR1 is GTSNPN and CDR2 SVGIG (reference sequence). V lost 1 base, J lost 7 bases, and 5 bases stayed unmatched. This CDR3 has 13 residues. The CDR3 sequence is CAWSEQGASEQYF. CDR3 nucleotides: TGTGCCTGGAGTGAACAGGGGGCATCAGAGCAGTACTTC.

The CDR3 coding sequence is TGTGCCAGCAGCGTAGGCGGGTCCTACGAGCAGTACTTC. This codes for CASSVGGSYEQYF. The genes are TRBV9 and TRBJ2-7; possible D gene TRBD2, 5 bases. The germline V and J ends were trimmed by 0 bases and 1 base, with 5 bases remaining between them. CDR1 SGDLS and CDR2 YYNGEE come from the germline V gene. The CDR3 sequence is 13 residues long.

This chain joins TRBV4-2 and TRBJ1-5; 8 nucleotides match TRBD1. V was clipped by 3 bases and J by 8 bases; unmatched bases: 3. Germline values: CDR1 LGHNA, CDR2 YNFKEQ. The length of the CDR3 is 13 residues. CDR3 sequence: CASSHGQGEPQHF. DNA of the CDR3: TGTGCCAGCAGCCACGGACAGGGAGAGCCCCAGCATTTT.

The chain is built from TRBV28 and TRBJ2-7, with D perhaps matching TRBD1 (6 bases). The CDR3 length is 13 residues. The germline V gene has CDR1 MDHEN and CDR2 SYDVKM. The V and J ends lost 8 bases and 3 bases respectively, with 14 bases between them. CDR3 loop: CASLGQTSYEQYF. CDR3 nucleotides: TGTGCCAGCCTGGGACAAACCAGCTACGAGCAGTACTTC.

This chain links TRBV10-2 with TRBJ1-1; D is perhaps TRBD1 (6 bases). Trimming removed 3 bases at V and 6 bases at J, with 14 bases between. This CDR3 is built from 14 residues. From germline, CDR1 is WSHSY and CDR2 SAAADI. The CDR3 DNA follows: TGCGCCAGCAGTGACGCAGCGGGGGCCCCTGAAGCTTTCTTT. Translating gives CASSDAAGAPEAFF.